The 15 T cell receptor beta chains in this list originate from one sample, sequenced in a study of cytomegalovirus exposure and HLA in healthy donors. With 60 Vbeta and 13 Jbeta primers, the PCR was carried out. The table came from immunoSEQ multiplex PCR; TCRdb's copy has only in-frame clones and leaves some out. The sample holds 190,000 or so clones; around 83% are singletons and the top ten take around 1.6%. The sample taken for sequencing was PBMCs. The receptors originated from a man aged 50 to 59 in good health and CMV-seronegative.

Concerning this clone: This same CDR3 is encoded by further DNA sequences in the sample. This chain links TRBV6-1 with TRBJ2-7; 7 bases are shared with TRBD2. In germline, CDR1 is MNHNS, CDR2 SASEGT. This CDR3 comprises 12 residues. The V segment lost 3 bases and the J segment 4 bases; nucleotides outside the gene matches: 0. CDR3: CASSERGYEQYF. The CDR3 DNA reads as TGTGCCAGCAGTGAGCGGGGGTACGAGCAGTACTTC.

The J gene is TRBJ2-7, the V gene TRBV27; 8 bases are a match to TRBD1. The CDR3 sequence is 15 residues long. The germline CDR1 and CDR2 sequences are MNHEY and SMNVEV (reference sequence). Germline trimming cut 5 bases from V and 0 bases from J; bases unmatched to any gene: 6. The CDR3 DNA sequence: TGTGCCAGCAGTCACCGGACAGGGATCTCCTACGAGCAGTACTTC. It translates to CASSHRTGISYEQYF.

This clone has a handful of counts. This CDR3 reads CASRSDSSEAFF. DNA of the CDR3: TGTGCCAGCCGATCCGACAGCTCTGAAGCTTTCTTT. The V and J genes are TRBV2 and TRBJ1-1, with D possibly matching TRBD1 (5 bases). The CDR3 is made up of 12 amino acids. V was pared by 8 bases and J by 6 bases, with 13 bases between. CDR1 is SNHLY and CDR2 is FYNNEI in the germline V gene.

CDR3 loop: CASSLDSAYSSYEQYF. CDR3 nucleotide sequence: TGTGCCAGCAGCTTAGATTCAGCCTACAGCTCCTACGAGCAGTACTTC. The chain uses TRBV7-6 and TRBJ2-7, with D unclear. CDR3 length: 16 amino acids. Germline V gene sequence: CDR1 SGHVS, CDR2 FNYEAQ. V lost 1 base to trimming and J lost 0 bases, with 13 bases between them.

The chain couples TRBV6-5 to TRBJ1-4; D not certain. Looked up from germline, CDR1 is MNHEY and CDR2 is SVGAGI. Trimming stripped 0 bases from V and 4 bases from J, with 9 bases between. This CDR3 spans 15 amino acids. The CDR3 protein is CASSYSLRVNEKLFF. The CDR3 DNA follows: TGTGCCAGCAGTTACTCTCTTCGGGTTAATGAAAAACTGTTTTTT.

The chain carries TRBV2 and TRBJ2-1, with D perhaps matching TRBD1 (6 bases). In germline, CDR1 is SNHLY, CDR2 FYNNEI. The CDR3 length is 12 residues. V lost 4 bases and J 7 bases, leaving 8 bases between the germline ends. The CDR3 protein is CASSARGNEQFF. CDR3 nucleotide sequence: TGTGCCAGCAGTGCTAGGGGGAATGAGCAGTTCTTC.

The CDR3, as DNA: TGTGCCTGGAGTGTACGGAGGGGATTGATTAAAGAGACCCAGTACTTC. Its protein is CAWSVRRGLIKETQYF. This chain links TRBV30 with TRBJ2-5; D is possibly TRBD2 (6 bases). Germline CDR1 reads GTSNPN; CDR2 reads SVGIG (reference sequence). The CDR3 runs to 16 residues. V dropped 0 bases and J dropped 3 bases, with 17 bases sitting between them.

This clone was seen just once. This chain joins TRBV18 and TRBJ1-1; 11 bases agree with TRBD1. This CDR3 spans 16 amino acids. CDR1 is KGHSH and CDR2 is LQKENI in the germline V gene. V lost 3 bases to trimming and J lost 4 bases; unmatched junction nucleotides: 7. CDR3 DNA sequence: TGTGCCAGCTCACCCCGGGACAGGGGGTCCGGCACTGAAGCTTTCTTT. It codes for CASSPRDRGSGTEAFF.

This chain's CDR3 is CASSRQGAINEQYF. CDR3 bases: TGTGCCAGCAGCCGACAGGGGGCGATCAACGAGCAGTACTTC. The chain has TRBV7-9 and TRBJ2-7, with 10 bases lining up with TRBD1. This CDR3 is built from 14 residues. V dropped 5 bases and J dropped 5; count of bases not matched to a gene: 6. Looked up from germline, CDR1 is SEHNR and CDR2 is FQNEAQ (reference sequence).

The sample holds one count of this clone. V is TRBV27 and J is TRBJ2-3; 9 bases align to TRBD1. The V segment lost 3 bases and the J segment 8 bases; nucleotides outside the gene matches: 6. This CDR3 has 14 residues. Germline CDR1 reads MNHEY; CDR2 reads SMNVEV (reference sequence). The chain's CDR3 is CASSFTGQGPTQYF. The CDR3 nucleotides read TGTGCCAGCAGTTTCACCGGACAGGGGCCTACGCAGTATTTT.

This clone was detected a few times. The rearrangement links TRBV9 to TRBJ1-2, with a weak D call TRBD1 (5 bases). The ends were cut back, 0 bases at V and 4 bases at J, with 10 bases in the middle. The CDR3 covers 14 residues. Germline-derived CDR1 and CDR2 are SGDLS and YYNGEE. For the CDR3, the DNA is TGTGCCAGCAGCGTAGATCAGGGAGGCTATGGCTACACCTTC. The encoded protein is CASSVDQGGYGYTF.

The chain couples TRBV7-9 to TRBJ1-2; weak D call: TRBD1 (5 bases). This CDR3 spans 13 amino acids. V was shortened by 9 bases and J by 4 bases, with 15 bases between the two germline ends. The germline CDR1 and CDR2 sequences are SEHNR and FQNEAQ (reference sequence). The CDR3 region is CASQGLNGYGYTF. The CDR3, as DNA: TGTGCCAGTCAGGGATTGAACGGCTATGGCTACACCTTC.

In its sample, this clone was seen a few times. The chain carries TRBV7-9 and TRBJ1-1; D is uncertain. The V and J ends lost 1 base and 4 bases respectively, with 10 bases between them. There are 14 residues in the CDR3. Germline assignment: CDR1 SEHNR and CDR2 FQNEAQ (reference sequence). The chain's CDR3 is CASSLGAVGTEAFF. For the CDR3, the DNA is TGTGCCAGCAGCTTAGGGGCTGTGGGCACTGAAGCTTTCTTT.

The sample holds a few counts of this clone. The rearrangement links TRBV5-4 to TRBJ1-1; D possibly corresponds to TRBD1 (6 bases). Germline CDR1 SGHNT, CDR2 YYREEE (reference sequence). V gave up 4 bases and J gave up 3 bases, with 19 bases separating them. CDR3 size: 16 residues. CDR3 amino acids: CASSPGGGTTYTEAFF. CDR3 DNA: TGTGCCAGCAGCCCTGGTGGGGGCACCACCTACACTGAAGCTTTCTTT.

This clone has only one observation. The CDR3 loop reads CASSDPSTGEGNTIYF. In DNA form, the CDR3 reads TGTGCCAGCAGCGACCCGAGCACCGGGGAAGGAAACACCATATATTTT. This chain connects TRBV9 to TRBJ1-3; D gene ambiguous. Trimming pared 3 bases from V and 4 bases from J, leaving 17 bases between. Germline values: CDR1 SGDLS, CDR2 YYNGEE. The CDR3 runs to 16 residues.